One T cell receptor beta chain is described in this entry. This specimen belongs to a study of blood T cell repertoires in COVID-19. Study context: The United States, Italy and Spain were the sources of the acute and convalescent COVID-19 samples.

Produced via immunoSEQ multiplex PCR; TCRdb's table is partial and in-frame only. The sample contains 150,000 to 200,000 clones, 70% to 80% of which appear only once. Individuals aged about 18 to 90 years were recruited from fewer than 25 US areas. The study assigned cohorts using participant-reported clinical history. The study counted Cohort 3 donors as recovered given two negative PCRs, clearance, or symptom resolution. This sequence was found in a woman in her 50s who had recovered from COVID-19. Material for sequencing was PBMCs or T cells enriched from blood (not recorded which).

The CDR3 DNA reads as TGTGCCAGCGGGGACACCTTTCGGGACATACTGCCCCTCCACTTT. It codes for CASGDTFRDILPLHF. The chain carries TRBV19 and TRBJ1-6; tentatively, D is TRBD1 (6 bases). Trimming removed 9 bases at V and 13 bases at J, with 25 bases between. This CDR3 contains 15 residues. Germline-derived CDR1 and CDR2 are LNHDA and SQIVND (reference sequence).